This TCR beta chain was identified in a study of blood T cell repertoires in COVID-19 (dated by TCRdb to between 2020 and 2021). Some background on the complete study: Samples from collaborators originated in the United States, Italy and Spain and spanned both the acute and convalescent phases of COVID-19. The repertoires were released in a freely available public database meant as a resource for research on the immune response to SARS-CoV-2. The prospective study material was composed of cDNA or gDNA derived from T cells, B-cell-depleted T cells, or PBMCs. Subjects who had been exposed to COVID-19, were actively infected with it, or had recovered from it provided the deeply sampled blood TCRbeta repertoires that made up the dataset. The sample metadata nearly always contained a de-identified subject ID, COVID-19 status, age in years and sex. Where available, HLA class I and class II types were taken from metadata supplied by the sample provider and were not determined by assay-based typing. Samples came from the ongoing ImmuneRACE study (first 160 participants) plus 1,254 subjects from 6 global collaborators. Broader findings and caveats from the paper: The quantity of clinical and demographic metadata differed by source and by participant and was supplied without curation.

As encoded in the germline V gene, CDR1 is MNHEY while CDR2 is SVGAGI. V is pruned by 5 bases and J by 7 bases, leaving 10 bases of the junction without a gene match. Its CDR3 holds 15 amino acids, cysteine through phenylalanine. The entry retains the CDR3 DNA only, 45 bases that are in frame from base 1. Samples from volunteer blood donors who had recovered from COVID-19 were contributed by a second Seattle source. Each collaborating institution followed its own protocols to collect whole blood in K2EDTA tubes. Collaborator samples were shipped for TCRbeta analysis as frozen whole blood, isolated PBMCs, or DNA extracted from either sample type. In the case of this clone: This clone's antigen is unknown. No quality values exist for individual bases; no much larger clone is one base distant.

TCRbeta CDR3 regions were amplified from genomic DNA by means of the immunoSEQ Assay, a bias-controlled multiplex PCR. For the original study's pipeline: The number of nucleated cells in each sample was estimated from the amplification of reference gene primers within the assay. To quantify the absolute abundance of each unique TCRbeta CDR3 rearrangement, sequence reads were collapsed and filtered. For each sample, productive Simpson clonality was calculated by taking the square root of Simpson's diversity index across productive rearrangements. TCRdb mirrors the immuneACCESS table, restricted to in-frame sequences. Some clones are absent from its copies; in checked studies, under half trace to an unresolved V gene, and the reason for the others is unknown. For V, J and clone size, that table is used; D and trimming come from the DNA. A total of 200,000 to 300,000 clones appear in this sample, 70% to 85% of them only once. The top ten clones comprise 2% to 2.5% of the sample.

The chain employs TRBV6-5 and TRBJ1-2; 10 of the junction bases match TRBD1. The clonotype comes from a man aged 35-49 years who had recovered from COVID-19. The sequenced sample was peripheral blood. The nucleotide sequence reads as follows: TGTGCCAGCAGTCTATCCGGGACAGGGGCTTTTGGCTACACCTTC. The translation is CASSLSGTGAFGYTF.